Presented here are 8 T cell receptor beta chains from one specimen sequenced in a study of T cell responses to AZD1222 COVID-19 vaccine. Using immunoSEQ multiplex PCR, the repertoire was profiled, and TCRdb retains in-frame clones only, with some absent. This sample carries 150,000 to 200,000 clones, 92% of them seen once, and the ten largest clones take 1.3%. This material consisted of peripheral blood, taken 28 days after the second AZD1222 dose. All receptors come from an adult who received the AZD1222 COVID-19 vaccine.

The rearrangement uses TRBV21-1 and TRBJ1-2. TRBV21-1 is reported as a pseudogene. The CDR3 covers 16 residues. The CDR3 nucleotides are TGTGCCAGCAGCCGTGACGGACGGGGGCCTCACTATGGCTACACCTTC. Its translation: CASSRDGRGPHYGYTF.

The rearrangement joins TRBV4-1 to TRBJ2-7; D not certain. Trimming took off 2 bases at V and 2 bases at J, with 16 bases between the two ends. Germline CDR1 reads MGHRA; CDR2 reads YSYEKL. The CDR3 has 16 residues. The chain's CDR3 is CASSQFLGPETYEQYF. The CDR3 DNA sequence: TGCGCCAGCAGCCAATTCCTCGGACCTGAAACCTACGAGCAGTACTTC.

The J gene is TRBJ1-5, the V gene TRBV6-4; D uncertain. Trimming left V 2 bases short and J 8 bases short, with 13 bases between. The CDR3 loop spans 14 amino acids. The germline gives CDR1 MRHNA, CDR2 SNTAGT. The CDR3 here is CASSDPGFGEPQHF. As DNA, the CDR3 is TGTGCCAGCAGTGACCCGGGTTTTGGAGAGCCCCAGCATTTT.

The gene calls are TRBV15 and TRBJ2-7; the D call may be TRBD1 or TRBD2 (5 bases each). The CDR3 sequence is 14 residues long. Per the germline V gene, CDR1 is LNHNV and CDR2 is YYDKDF (reference sequence). V was pared by 3 bases and J by 3 bases, with 12 bases between. The CDR3 is CATSSDPGGYEQYF. The CDR3, as DNA: TGTGCCACCAGCAGTGACCCTGGGGGCTACGAGCAGTACTTC.

In this sample, this clone turned up once. This rearrangement joins TRBV11-2 to TRBJ1-4; 8 nucleotides align to TRBD1. Germline CDR1 reads SGHAT; CDR2 reads FQNNGV. V shed 5 bases and J 8 bases; nucleotides not matched to a gene: 4. This CDR3 is built from 13 residues. CDR3 loop: CASSRTGSEKLFF. DNA of the CDR3: TGTGCCAGCAGCCGGACAGGGTCGGAAAAACTGTTTTTT.

The chain joins TRBV20-1 to TRBJ1-5; D uncertain. In germline, CDR1 is DFQATT, CDR2 SNEGSKA (reference sequence). V lost 3 bases and J lost 0, with 6 bases in between. CDR3 length equals 13 residues. The CDR3 DNA reads TGCAGTGCTAGTCCATATAGCAATCAGCCCCAGCATTTT. This translates into CSASPYSNQPQHF.

The V gene is TRBV5-1, the J gene TRBJ2-3; 14 nucleotides agree with TRBD2. The ends lost 1 base at V and 6 bases at J; junction bases unmatched: 7. Germline V lookup: CDR1 SGHRS, CDR2 YFSETQ. This CDR3 region has 17 residues. This chain's CDR3 is CASSLWSGTSGGDTQYF. The CDR3 region has the DNA TGCGCCAGCAGCTTGTGGAGTGGGACTAGCGGGGGCGATACGCAGTATTTT. Full variable domain (rest looked up from reference TRBV5-1 and TRBJ2-3): KAGVTQTPRYLIKTRGQQVTLSCSPISGHRSVSWYQQTPGQGLQFLFEYFSETQRNKGNFPGRFSGRQFSNSRSEMNVSTLELGDSALYLCASSLWSGTSGGDTQYFGPGTRLTVL.

The V call is TRBV4-2, the J call TRBJ2-2; 8 positions match TRBD2. Trimming took 4 bases from V and 7 from J; bases not matched to a gene: 11. Germline V gene data show CDR1 as LGHNA and CDR2 as YNFKEQ. There are 16 residues in the CDR3. This CDR3 reads CASSPGGSGIYGELFF. CDR3 DNA sequence: TGTGCCAGCAGCCCGGGGGGTAGCGGGATTTACGGGGAGCTGTTTTTT.